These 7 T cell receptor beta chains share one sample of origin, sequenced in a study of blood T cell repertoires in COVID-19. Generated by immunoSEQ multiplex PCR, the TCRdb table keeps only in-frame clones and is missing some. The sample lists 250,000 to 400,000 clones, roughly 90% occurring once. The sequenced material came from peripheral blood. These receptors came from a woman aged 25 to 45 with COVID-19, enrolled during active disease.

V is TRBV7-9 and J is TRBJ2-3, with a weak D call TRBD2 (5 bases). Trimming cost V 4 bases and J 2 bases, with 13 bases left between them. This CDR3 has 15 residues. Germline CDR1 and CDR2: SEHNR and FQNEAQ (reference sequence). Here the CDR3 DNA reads TGTGCCAGCAGCTCTCAAGCGGACCCCACAGATACGCAGTATTTT. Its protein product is CASSSQADPTDTQYF.

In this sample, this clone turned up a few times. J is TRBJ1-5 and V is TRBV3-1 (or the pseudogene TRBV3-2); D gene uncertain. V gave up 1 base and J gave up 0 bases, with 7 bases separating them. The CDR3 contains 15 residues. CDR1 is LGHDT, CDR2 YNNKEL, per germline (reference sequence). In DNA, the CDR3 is TGTGCCAGCAGCCAAGGACTTTATAGCAATCAGCCCCAGCATTTT. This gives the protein CASSQGLYSNQPQHF.

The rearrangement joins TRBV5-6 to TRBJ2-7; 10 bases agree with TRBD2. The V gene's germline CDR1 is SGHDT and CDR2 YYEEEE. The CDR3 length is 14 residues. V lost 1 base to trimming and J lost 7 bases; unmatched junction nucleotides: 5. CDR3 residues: CASSLTSGMDEQYF. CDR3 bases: TGTGCCAGCAGCTTGACTAGCGGGATGGATGAGCAGTACTTC.

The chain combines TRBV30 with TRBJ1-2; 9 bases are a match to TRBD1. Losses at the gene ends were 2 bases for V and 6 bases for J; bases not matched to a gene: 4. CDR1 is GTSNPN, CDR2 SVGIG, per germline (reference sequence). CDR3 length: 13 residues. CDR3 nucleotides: TGTGCCTGGAGTAGGGACAGGGAGAATGGCTACACCTTC. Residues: CAWSRDRENGYTF.

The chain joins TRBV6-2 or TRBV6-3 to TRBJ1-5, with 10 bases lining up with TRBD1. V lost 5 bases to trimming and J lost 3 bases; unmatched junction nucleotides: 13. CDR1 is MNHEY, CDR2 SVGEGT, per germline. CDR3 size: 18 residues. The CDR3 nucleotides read TGTGCCAGCAGTCCCACCGGGACAGGGGTTTTTTTCAATCAGCCCCAGCATTTT. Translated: CASSPTGTGVFFNQPQHF.

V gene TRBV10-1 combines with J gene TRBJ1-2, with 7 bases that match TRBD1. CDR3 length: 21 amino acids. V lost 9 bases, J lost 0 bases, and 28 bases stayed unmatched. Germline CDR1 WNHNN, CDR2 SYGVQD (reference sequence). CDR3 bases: TGCGCCAGTCGACCCGGGACAGAACTATACTTGGCTAATCCCTCTAACTATGGCTACACCTTC. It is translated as CASRPGTELYLANPSNYGYTF.

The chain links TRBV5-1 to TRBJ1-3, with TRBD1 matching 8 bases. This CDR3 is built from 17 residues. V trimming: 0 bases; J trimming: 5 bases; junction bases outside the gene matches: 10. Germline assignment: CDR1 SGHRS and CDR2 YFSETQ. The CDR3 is CASSLGPGQGQRNTIYF. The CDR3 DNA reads TGCGCCAGCAGCTTGGGCCCCGGACAGGGCCAGAGAAACACCATATATTTT.